This T cell receptor (beta chain) was recorded in a study of chemoradiotherapy in HPV16-positive cancers. Study-wide findings and caveats: Candidate HPV-specific clones and E7-related TCR motifs grew in tumor during treatment.

Details on this clone: Its antigen remains unidentified.

Libraries were prepared by immunoSEQ multiplex PCR; TCRdb keeps only in-frame clonotypes and omits some of them. Of 4,000 to 6,500 clones in the sample, around 77% were seen once. This CDR3 has 15 residues. Trimming removed 5 bases at V and 4 bases at J, with 15 bases between. Germline V gives CDR1 ENHRY, CDR2 SYGVKD. The sequence came from a human donor with HPV-associated anogenital cancer. The chain employs TRBV10-3 and TRBJ2-1; a weak D match, TRBD2 (5 bases). The source was tumor tissue, collected from a patient who underwent chemoradiotherapy. This CDR3 is CAISPWGEEYNEQFF. CDR3 sequence (DNA): TGTGCCATCAGTCCCTGGGGAGAGGAATACAATGAGCAGTTCTTC.